This is a list of T cell receptor beta chains from one sample in a study of response to subunit inactivated influenza vaccine. TCRdb reprocessed the RT-PCR reads via MiXCR and lists one record per CDR3 protein. In the table there are 450,000 to 600,000 distinct CDR3 sequences, 7.2% of which are singletons. This specimen was PBMCs from blood, taken around 25 months after vaccination. Receptors originate from a man in his fifties or sixties who received an inactivated influenza vaccine. Each CDR3 is given with its conserved first and last residue. Each record gives: D gene, J gene, clone size, V gene, CDR3 length, CDR3 protein, CDR3 DNA. The D gene is left open where the match is weak. Expanded clones are given a class, and other clones once, few, many or no size at all.

d_gene: .
j_gene: TRBJ2-2
abundance: few
v_gene: TRBV20-1
len: 13
CDR3aa: CSASNSNTGELFF
CDR3nt: TGCAGTGCTAGTAACAGCAACACCGGGGAGCTGTTTTTT

d_gene: .
j_gene: TRBJ2-2
abundance: few
v_gene: TRBV5-1
len: 15
CDR3aa: CASSLVAGATGELFF
CDR3nt: TGCGCCAGCAGCTTGGTAGCAGGGGCCACCGGGGAGCTGTTTTTT

d_gene: .
j_gene: TRBJ2-5
abundance: few
v_gene: TRBV6-2/TRBV6-3
len: 14
CDR3aa: CASSRGTIPETQYF
CDR3nt: TGTGCCAGCAGCCGGGGGACGATTCCGGAGACCCAGTACTTC

d_gene: TRBD2
j_gene: TRBJ2-1
abundance: .
v_gene: TRBV3-1
len: 15
CDR3aa: CASSQGTSGGSQQFF
CDR3nt: TGTGCCAGCAGCCAAGGGACTAGCGGGGGGTCACAACAGTTCTTC

d_gene: .
j_gene: TRBJ2-7
abundance: many
v_gene: TRBV12-3/TRBV12-4
len: 12
CDR3aa: CASGGISYEQYF
CDR3nt: TGTGCCAGCGGGGGGATTTCCTACGAGCAGTACTTC

d_gene: .
j_gene: TRBJ2-7
abundance: many
v_gene: TRBV29-1
len: 15
CDR3aa: CSVEGISGVSGEQYF
CDR3nt: TGCAGCGTTGAAGGGATTTCAGGGGTGAGTGGGGAGCAGTACTTC

d_gene: TRBD2
j_gene: TRBJ2-3
abundance: many
v_gene: TRBV7-2
len: 15
CDR3aa: CASSLVAGTADTQYF
CDR3nt: TGTGCCAGCAGCTTAGTAGCGGGGACCGCAGATACGCAGTATTTT

d_gene: .
j_gene: TRBJ2-2
abundance: few
v_gene: TRBV20-1
len: 15
CDR3aa: CSASQGAGFAGELFF
CDR3nt: TGCAGTGCTAGTCAAGGGGCGGGGTTTGCCGGGGAGCTGTTTTTT

d_gene: .
j_gene: TRBJ2-7
abundance: few
v_gene: TRBV30
len: 10
CDR3aa: CAWGSYEQYF
CDR3nt: TGTGCCTGGGGCAGCTACGAGCAGTACTTC

d_gene: .
j_gene: TRBJ1-5
abundance: .
v_gene: TRBV7-6
len: 15
CDR3aa: CASSLLAGSNQPQHF
CDR3nt: TGTGCCAGCAGCTTATTGGCAGGTAGCAATCAGCCCCAGCATTTT

d_gene: .
j_gene: TRBJ2-1
abundance: few
v_gene: TRBV6-2/TRBV6-3
len: 14
CDR3aa: CASRRQTAYNEQFF
CDR3nt: TGTGCCAGCAGGAGACAGACCGCCTACAATGAGCAGTTCTTC